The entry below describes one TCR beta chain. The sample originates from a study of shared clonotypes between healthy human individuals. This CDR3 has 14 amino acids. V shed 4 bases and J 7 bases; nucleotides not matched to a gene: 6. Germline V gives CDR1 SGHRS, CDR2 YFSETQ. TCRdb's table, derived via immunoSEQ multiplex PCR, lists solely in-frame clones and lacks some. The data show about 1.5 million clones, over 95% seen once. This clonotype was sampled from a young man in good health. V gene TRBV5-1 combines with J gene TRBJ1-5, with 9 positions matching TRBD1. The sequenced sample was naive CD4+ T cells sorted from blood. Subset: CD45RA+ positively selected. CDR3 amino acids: CASSLRTGAQPQHF. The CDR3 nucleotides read TGCGCCAGCAGCCTACGGACAGGGGCCCAGCCCCAGCATTTT.